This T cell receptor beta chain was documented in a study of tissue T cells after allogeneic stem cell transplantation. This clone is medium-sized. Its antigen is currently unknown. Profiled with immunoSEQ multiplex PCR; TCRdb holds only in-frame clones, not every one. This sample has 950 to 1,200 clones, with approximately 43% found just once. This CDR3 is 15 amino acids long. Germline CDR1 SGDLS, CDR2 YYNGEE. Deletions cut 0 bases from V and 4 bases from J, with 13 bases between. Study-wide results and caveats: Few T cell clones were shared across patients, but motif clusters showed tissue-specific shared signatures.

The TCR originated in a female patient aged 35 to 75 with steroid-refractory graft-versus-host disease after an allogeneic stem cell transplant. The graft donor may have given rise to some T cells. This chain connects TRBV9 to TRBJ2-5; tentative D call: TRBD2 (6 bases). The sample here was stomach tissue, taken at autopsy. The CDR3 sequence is CASSVGGAQGETQYF. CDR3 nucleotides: TGTGCCAGCAGCGTAGGCGGGGCCCAGGGAGAGACCCAGTACTTC.